The source of this TCR beta chain is a study of PD-1 blockade in mismatch repair-deficient tumors listed by TCRdb under 2017. With regard to the full study: Between September 2013 and late 2016, the trial enrolled 65 to 95 consecutive patients with 11 to 12 types of mismatch repair-deficient cancer, all of whom had received prior treatment and were progressing. Tumor-associated T cell clones were tracked in the peripheral blood of patients responding to PD-1 blockade by deep sequencing of TCR CDR3 regions. Results the study describes overall, beyond this receptor: Tumor-resident clones, often undetectable in blood before treatment, expanded rapidly after pembrolizumab and then contracted, generally before radiologic responses.

The time point label, read with the paper, signifies: peripheral blood before pembrolizumab. Mismatch repair deficiency was established in every enrolled patient by polymerase chain reaction or immunohistochemistry. A few patients who responded to pembrolizumab therapy underwent TCR sequencing. The phase II trial prospectively evaluated PD-1 blockade with pembrolizumab in advanced mismatch repair-deficient cancers, independent of tissue of origin. Peripheral blood T cell samples were serially collected before and at multiple times after PD-1 blockade was started. Blood sampling times were expressed in weeks after the first pembrolizumab dose. The library was produced with the immunoSEQ multiplex PCR assay. TCRdb mirrors the immuneACCESS table, restricted to in-frame sequences. Some clones are absent from its copies; in checked studies, under half trace to an unresolved V gene, and the reason for the others is unknown. A total of roughly 45,000 clones appear in this sample, approximately 80% of them only once. The ten largest make up roughly 3.4% of the sample.

Taken from the germline V gene, the CDR1 and CDR2 loops are SNHLY and FYNNEI. Including cysteine and phenylalanine, the CDR3 has 14 amino acids. Only the CDR3 DNA is retained, 42 bases long and in frame from the first base. Unmatched junction bases come to 10, with V trimmed by 9 bases and J by 6 bases. To note about this clone: Which antigen it targets is not known. Per-nucleotide qualities are absent, and no much larger clonotype sits a single base away.

The rearranged segments are TRBV2 and TRBJ2-3, with 9 bases aligning to TRBD2. The sequencing here drew on PBMCs, taken before pembrolizumab treatment. This TCR was sampled from an adult with mismatch repair-deficient cancer. The nucleotides are TGTGCCAGAGATAGCGGGAGTGGGTCGGATACGCAGTATTTT. It translates as CARDSGSGSDTQYF.